The 5 T cell receptor beta chains presented below share a single source sample, sequenced in a study of blood T cell repertoires in COVID-19. The table came from immunoSEQ multiplex PCR; TCRdb's copy has only in-frame clones and leaves some out. Of about 40,000 clones in the sample, about 90% were seen once. The sample comprised peripheral blood. The receptors originated from a woman of 80 years or more with active COVID-19.

The chain couples TRBV18 to TRBJ1-2, with D unclear. This CDR3 spans 13 amino acids. Trimming took off 5 bases at V and 7 bases at J, with 14 bases between the two ends. CDR1 and CDR2 from the germline V gene are KGHSH and LQKENI. The CDR3 is CASSVPSAGGYTF. CDR3 bases: TGTGCCAGCTCAGTTCCCTCTGCGGGTGGCTACACCTTC.

This clone was seen just once. The chain is built from TRBV7-9 and TRBJ2-2, with D maybe TRBD2 (5 bases). Germline values: CDR1 SEHNR, CDR2 FQNEAQ (reference sequence). Deletions cut 6 bases from V and 9 bases from J, with 14 bases between. This CDR3 is built from 13 residues. In DNA, the CDR3 is TGTGCCAGCAGTCGAACCGGGGATCGGGAGCTGTTTTTT. Its protein product is CASSRTGDRELFF.

This chain uses TRBV15 with TRBJ2-1; possibly TRBD1 for D (6 bases). Germline V lookup: CDR1 LNHNV, CDR2 YYDKDF (reference sequence). There are 15 residues in the CDR3. Trimming cost V 5 bases and J 0 bases, with 11 bases left between them. CDR3 residues: CATSRQVLSYNEQFF. Written as DNA, the CDR3 is TGTGCCACCAGCCGACAGGTCCTCTCCTACAATGAGCAGTTCTTC.

This clone has just a few counts. The same CDR3 can be traced to other DNA sequences in this sample. This chain joins TRBV6-5 and TRBJ1-2; 7 positions agree with TRBD1. V shed 2 bases, J shed 7 bases, and the junction held 10 bases outside the gene matches. Germline V gene lookup returns CDR1 MNHEY and CDR2 SVGAGI. This CDR3 is built from 15 residues. The CDR3 nucleotides are TGTGCCAGCAGTTACAGGGGGCGCCCAGGGTCTGGCTACACCTTC. This encodes CASSYRGRPGSGYTF.

The chain is built from TRBV29-1 and TRBJ2-5; TRBD1 might be the D (5 bases). Germline values: CDR1 SQVTM, CDR2 ANQGSEA. V was trimmed by 5 bases and J by 7 bases, leaving 11 bases between them. This CDR3 has 11 residues. DNA of the CDR3: TGCAGCGTTCTAGAAACAGGGACCCAGTACTTC. Residues: CSVLETGTQYF.